The clone carrying this T cell receptor (beta chain) was picked up a small number of times. The antigen is not known. The sample originates from a study of OX40 agonist ivuxolimab in advanced cancers. Overall study context: Patients' therapy was ivuxolimab, an antibody that acts as an agonist of OX40 (CD134). Overall study findings and caveats: Clonal expansion from baseline to week 6 occurred in both CD4+ and CD8+ T cells.

Measured with immunoSEQ multiplex PCR; TCRdb has only the in-frame clones, and not every one. The sample contains fewer than 85,000 clones, around 81% of which appear only once. Germline V CDR1 and CDR2: SGHTA, FQGNSA. Trimming pared 9 bases from V and 4 bases from J, leaving 15 bases between. This CDR3 comprises 13 residues. The sample was CD4+ or CD8+ T cells sorted from blood, taken in a trial of the OX40 agonist ivuxolimab. This chain connects TRBV7-2 to TRBJ2-5; TRBD2 might be the D (7 bases). This TCR was recovered from an adult with an advanced solid tumor such as melanoma, head and neck, liver or kidney cancer. The CDR3: CASLGGARETQYF. CDR3 sequence (DNA): TGTGCCAGTTTAGGGGGGGCGAGAGAGACCCAGTACTTC.